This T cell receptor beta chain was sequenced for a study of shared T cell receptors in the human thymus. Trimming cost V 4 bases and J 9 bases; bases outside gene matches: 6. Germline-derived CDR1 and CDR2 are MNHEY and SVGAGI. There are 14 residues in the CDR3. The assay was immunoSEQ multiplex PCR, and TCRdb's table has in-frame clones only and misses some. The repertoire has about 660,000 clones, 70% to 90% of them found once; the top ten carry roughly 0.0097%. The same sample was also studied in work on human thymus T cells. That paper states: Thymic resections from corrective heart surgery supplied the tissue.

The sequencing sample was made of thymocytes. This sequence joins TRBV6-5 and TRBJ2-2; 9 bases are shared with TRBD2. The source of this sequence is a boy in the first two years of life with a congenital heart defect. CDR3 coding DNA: TGTGCCAGCAGTTGGCGGGAGGGCCCTTGGGAGCTGTTTTTT. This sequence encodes CASSWREGPWELFF.